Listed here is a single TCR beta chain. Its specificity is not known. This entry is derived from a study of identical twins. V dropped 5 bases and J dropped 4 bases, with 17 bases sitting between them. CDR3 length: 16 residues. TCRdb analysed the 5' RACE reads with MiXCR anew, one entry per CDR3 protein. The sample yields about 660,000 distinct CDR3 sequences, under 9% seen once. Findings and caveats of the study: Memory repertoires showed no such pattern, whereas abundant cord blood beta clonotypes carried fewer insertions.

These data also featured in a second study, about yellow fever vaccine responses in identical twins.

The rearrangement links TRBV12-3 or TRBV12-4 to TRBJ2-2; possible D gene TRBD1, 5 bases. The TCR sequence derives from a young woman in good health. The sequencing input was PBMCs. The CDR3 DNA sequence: TGTGCCAGCAGTAAAGGGGATATGACGGTCACCGGGGAGCTGTTTTTT. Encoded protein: CASSKGDMTVTGELFF.